One and the same sample provided the 19 T cell receptor beta chains below, sequenced in a study of T cell responses to AZD1222 COVID-19 vaccine (dated by TCRdb to 2020 to 2022). The protocol used for the library was the immunoSEQ multiplex PCR assay. Not all clones reach the TCRdb copy of this immuneACCESS table, which keeps in-frame sequences only. Checked studies attribute under half of the gap to unresolved V genes and leave the rest unexplained. The sample table contains roughly 53,000 clones; only one count was recorded for approximately 84% of them. Together, the top ten hold 20% to 30% of the sample. Sample time point, as interpreted from the label and publication: baseline before first vaccination. The starting material was peripheral blood, obtained on day 0 of AZD1222 vaccination. The source is an adult in good health.

This chain uses TRBV11-3 with TRBJ2-3, with D perhaps TRBD1 (6 bases). Germline V gives CDR1 SGHNT, CDR2 YENEEA. The CDR3 length is 13 residues. V was clipped by 1 base and J by 9 bases, with 11 bases between them. This CDR3 is CASSLGQVDTQYF. DNA for the CDR3: TGTGCCAGCAGCTTAGGACAGGTGGACACGCAGTATTTT.

The rearrangement uses TRBV12-5 and TRBJ1-2; D not certain. Germline assignment: CDR1 LGHNT and CDR2 FRNRAP. V was trimmed by 6 bases and J by 7 bases, leaving 15 bases between them. The CDR3 extends over 13 amino acids. Written as DNA, the CDR3 is TGTGCTAGTGGCCTGGCCCTCACTGGTGGCTACACCTTC. Protein: CASGLALTGGYTF.

The chain combines TRBV5-1 with TRBJ1-6; D might be TRBD1 (6 bases). The CDR3 sequence is 15 residues long. The germline gives CDR1 SGHRS, CDR2 YFSETQ. Trimming removed 5 bases at V and 10 bases at J, with 19 bases between. CDR3 in DNA: TGCGCCAGCAGTTCATCGACGCTTGGGGGCTCACCCCTCCACTTT. Its translation is CASSSSTLGGSPLHF.

J is TRBJ2-5 and V is TRBV3-1 (or the pseudogene TRBV3-2); no clear D gene. There are 14 residues in the CDR3. In germline, CDR1 is LGHDT, CDR2 YNNKEL (reference sequence). Trimming took off 8 bases at V and 3 bases at J, with 16 bases between the two ends. CDR3 DNA: TGTGCCAGCGCCGATATGCGGAGAGAAGAGACCCAGTACTTC. Its protein is CASADMRREETQYF.

The chain uses TRBV15 and TRBJ1-5; no clear D gene. CDR3 size: 15 residues. The V end lost 0 bases, the J end lost 5 bases, and 11 bases lay between the germline ends. In germline, CDR1 is LNHNV, CDR2 YYDKDF (reference sequence). CDR3 DNA: TGTGCCACCAGCAGAGACCCCTTCGGGGATCAGCCCCAGCATTTT. This sequence encodes CATSRDPFGDQPQHF.

Only one count was recorded for this clone. The genes are TRBV6-5 and TRBJ1-6; D remains ambiguous. Germline V gene lookup returns CDR1 MNHEY and CDR2 SVGAGI. The CDR3 totals 15 residues. V lost 3 bases, J lost 7 bases, and 13 bases lay in between. This CDR3 reads CASSYSPSGNSPLHF. For the CDR3, the DNA is TGTGCCAGCAGTTATAGCCCTTCCGGGAATTCACCCCTCCACTTT.

The CDR3 DNA is TGTGCCAGCAGCAGCCGACAGGGACCTCCCCAGCATTTT. It translates to CASSSRQGPPQHF. V gene TRBV7-8 combines with J gene TRBJ1-5, with 7 bases aligning to TRBD1. The CDR3 contains 13 residues. Germline assignment: CDR1 SGHVS and CDR2 FQNEAQ. The junction had 8 bases not matched to a gene; V was cut back by 5 bases and J by 10 bases.

The chain couples TRBV6-2 or TRBV6-3 to TRBJ1-4, with D perhaps TRBD1 (5 bases). This CDR3 has 14 residues. Germline CDR1 MNHEY, CDR2 SVGEGT. Trimming pared 5 bases from V and 8 bases from J, leaving 15 bases between. In DNA form, the CDR3 reads TGTGCCAGCAGTCGCGGGGGGATTGACGAAAAACTGTTTTTT. It yields the protein CASSRGGIDEKLFF.

This chain connects TRBV7-2 to TRBJ2-7, with 10 positions matching TRBD1. Germline trimming cut 4 bases from V and 4 bases from J; bases unmatched to any gene: 10. The CDR3 consists of 16 residues. Germline CDR1 SGHTA, CDR2 FQGNSA. The DNA for the CDR3 is TGTGCCAGCAGCTCCTCGGGGGGGGACAGGGGTTACGAGCAGTACTTC. This encodes CASSSSGGDRGYEQYF.

The rearrangement uses TRBV3-1 (or the pseudogene TRBV3-2) and TRBJ2-5; D call uncertain. CDR1 is LGHDT and CDR2 is YNNKEL in the germline V gene (reference sequence). The V end was cut by 4 bases, the J end by 2 bases, with 8 bases between. The CDR3 has 13 residues. The CDR3 is CASSPHRQETQYF. In DNA, the CDR3 is TGTGCCAGCAGCCCCCACAGACAAGAGACCCAGTACTTC.

The chain couples TRBV15 to TRBJ1-1; TRBD1 matches at 9 bases. The germline V gene has CDR1 LNHNV and CDR2 YYDKDF (reference sequence). There are 15 residues in the CDR3. The trim removed 3 bases at V and 4 bases at J, leaving 6 bases unmatched. In DNA, the CDR3 is TGTGCCACCAGCAGGAACCCGACAGGGGGCACTGAAGCTTTCTTT. Its translation is CATSRNPTGGTEAFF.

The CDR3 is CASSPDGNEKLFF. CDR3 sequence (DNA): TGTGCCAGCAGCCCCGACGGTAATGAAAAACTGTTTTTT. The rearrangement links TRBV5-4 to TRBJ1-4; D is ambiguous. Germline values: CDR1 SGHNT, CDR2 YYREEE (reference sequence). CDR3 length equals 13 residues. V shed 4 bases and J shed 4 bases, with 8 bases lying between them.

CDR3 bases: TGTGCCAGCACGAGGGGGACAGGGAATTTAGAGACCCAGTACTTC. This translates into CASTRGTGNLETQYF. V usage is TRBV25-1 and J usage is TRBJ2-5, with TRBD1 matching over 9 bases. From germline, CDR1 is MGHDK and CDR2 SYGVNS. The CDR3 consists of 15 residues. J lost 4 bases, V lost 7 bases, and 10 bases had no gene match. Full variable domain (outside the CDR3, taken from reference TRBV25-1 and TRBJ2-5): EADIYQTPRYLVIGTGKKITLECSQTMGHDKMYWYQQDPGMELHLIHYSYGVNSTEKGDLSSESTVSRIRTEHFPLTLESARPSHTSQYLCASTRGTGNLETQYFGPGTRLLVL.

This chain connects TRBV11-2 to TRBJ2-3, with 11 bases fitting TRBD2. The germline CDR1 and CDR2 sequences are SGHAT and FQNNGV. The CDR3 covers 17 residues. V shed 5 bases, J shed 1 base, and the junction held 8 bases outside the gene matches. CDR3 loop: CASSPEGLAVRTDTQYF. The CDR3 coding sequence is TGTGCCAGCAGCCCCGAGGGACTAGCGGTGCGCACAGATACGCAGTATTTT.

The CDR3 protein is CASRGRGSTDTQYF. The CDR3 DNA follows: TGTGCCAGTAGGGGCAGGGGAAGCACAGATACGCAGTATTTT. This rearrangement joins TRBV19 to TRBJ2-3; D might be TRBD1 (6 bases). The V gene's germline CDR1 is LNHDA and CDR2 SQIVND (reference sequence). Trimming shortened V by 6 bases and J by 0 bases, and 10 bases separated the two germline ends. The CDR3 extends over 14 amino acids.

This chain uses TRBV24-1 with TRBJ2-2; D may correspond to TRBD1 or TRBD2 (5 bases each). Trimming stripped 4 bases from V and 4 bases from J, with 12 bases between. The length of the CDR3 is 15 residues. In germline, CDR1 is KGHDR, CDR2 SFDVKD. CDR3: CATSDPGPSTGELFF. CDR3 DNA: TGTGCCACCAGTGACCCGGGACCGAGCACCGGGGAGCTGTTTTTT.

Notes on this clone: Other nucleotide sequences in the sample specify the same CDR3. The chain couples TRBV6-5 to TRBJ1-1; the D is unclear. Germline CDR1 is MNHEY and CDR2 is SVGAGI. V gave up 2 bases and J gave up 1 base, with 5 bases separating them. This CDR3 comprises 13 residues. The CDR3 spells CASSYSENTEAFF. As DNA, the CDR3 is TGTGCCAGCAGTTACAGTGAGAACACTGAAGCTTTCTTT.

This chain links TRBV5-6 with TRBJ2-1; 8 nucleotides align to TRBD2. The CDR3 covers 15 residues. V dropped 4 bases and J dropped 3; count of bases not matched to a gene: 6. Germline V gene sequence: CDR1 SGHDT, CDR2 YYEEEE. The CDR3 reads CASSVTSAVYNEQFF. The CDR3 DNA reads as TGTGCCAGCAGCGTGACTAGCGCAGTCTACAATGAGCAGTTCTTC.

The V and J genes are TRBV5-5 and TRBJ2-7, with TRBD2 matching over 9 bases. CDR1 and CDR2 (germline): SGHKS, YYEKEE (reference sequence). CDR3 length: 16 amino acids. The V segment lost 4 bases and the J segment 2 bases; nucleotides outside the gene matches: 10. The CDR3 DNA reads TGTGCCAGCAGCCTCTCCTCGCTAGCGGGAACCTACGAGCAGTACTTC. This encodes CASSLSSLAGTYEQYF. Together with reference TRBV5-5 and TRBJ2-7, the CDR3 gives the full variable domain: DAGVTQSPTHLIKTRGQQVTLRCSPISGHKSVSWYQQVLGQGPQFIFQYYEKEERGRGNFPDRFSARQFPNYSSELNVNALLLGDSALYLCASSLSSLAGTYEQYFGPGTRLTVT.